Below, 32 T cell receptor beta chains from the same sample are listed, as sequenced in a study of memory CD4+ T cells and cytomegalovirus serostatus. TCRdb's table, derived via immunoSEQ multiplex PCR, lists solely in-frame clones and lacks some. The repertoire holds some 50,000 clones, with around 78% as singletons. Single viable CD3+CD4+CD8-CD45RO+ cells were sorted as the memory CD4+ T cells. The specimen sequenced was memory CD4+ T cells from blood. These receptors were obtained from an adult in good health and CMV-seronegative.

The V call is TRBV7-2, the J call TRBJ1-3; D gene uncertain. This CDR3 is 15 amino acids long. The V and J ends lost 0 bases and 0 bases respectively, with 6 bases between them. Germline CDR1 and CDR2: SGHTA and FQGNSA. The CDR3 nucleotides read TGTGCCAGCAGCTTAGCAGGGCTCTCTGGAAACACCATATATTTT. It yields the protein CASSLAGLSGNTIYF.

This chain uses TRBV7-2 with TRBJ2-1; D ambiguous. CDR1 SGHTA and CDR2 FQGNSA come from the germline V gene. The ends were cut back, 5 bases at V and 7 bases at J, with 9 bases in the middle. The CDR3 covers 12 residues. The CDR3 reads CASSPPSNEQFF. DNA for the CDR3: TGTGCCAGCAGCCCCCCCAGTAATGAGCAGTTCTTC. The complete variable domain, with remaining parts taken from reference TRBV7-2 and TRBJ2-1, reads GAGVSQSPSNKVTEKGKDVELRCDPISGHTALYWYRQSLGQGLEFLIYFQGNSAPDKSGLPSDRFSAERTGGSVSTLTIQRTQQEDSAVYLCASSPPSNEQFFGPGTRLTVL.

CDR3 nucleotide sequence: TGCGCCAGCAGCTTGGGTCAGGGATGGGATGAAAAACTGTTTTTT. It translates to CASSLGQGWDEKLFF. This chain uses TRBV5-1 with TRBJ1-4, with D tentatively TRBD1 (5 bases). Trimming cost V 0 bases and J 6 bases, with 12 bases left between them. The CDR3 is made up of 15 amino acids. CDR1 is SGHRS and CDR2 is YFSETQ in the germline V gene.

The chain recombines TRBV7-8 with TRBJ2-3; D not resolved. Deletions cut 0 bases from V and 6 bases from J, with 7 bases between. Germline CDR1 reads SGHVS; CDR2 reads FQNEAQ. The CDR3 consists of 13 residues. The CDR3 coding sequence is TGTGCCAGCAGCTTAGCGCTTCGGGATACGCAGTATTTT. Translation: CASSLALRDTQYF.

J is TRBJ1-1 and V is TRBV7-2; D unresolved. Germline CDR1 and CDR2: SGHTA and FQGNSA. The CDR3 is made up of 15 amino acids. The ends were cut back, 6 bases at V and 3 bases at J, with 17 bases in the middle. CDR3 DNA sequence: TGTGCCAGCAGACAAAGCAGTTTCGGGGACACTGAAGCTTTCTTT. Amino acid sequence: CASRQSSFGDTEAFF.

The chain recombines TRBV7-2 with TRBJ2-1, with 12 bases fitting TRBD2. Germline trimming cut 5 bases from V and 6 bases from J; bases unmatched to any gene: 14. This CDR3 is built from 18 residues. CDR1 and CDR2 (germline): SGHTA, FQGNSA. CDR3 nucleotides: TGTGCCAGCAGCGAAGAGAGACTAGCGGGAGTGGCCTCCAATGAGCAGTTCTTC. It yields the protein CASSEERLAGVASNEQFF.

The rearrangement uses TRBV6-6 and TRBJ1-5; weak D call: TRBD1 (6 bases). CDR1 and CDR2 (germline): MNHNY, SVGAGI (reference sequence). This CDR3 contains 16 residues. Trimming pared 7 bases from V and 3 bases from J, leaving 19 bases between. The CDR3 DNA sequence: TGTGCCAGCACCCCTCTGAACAGGGCTGACAATCAGCCCCAGCATTTT. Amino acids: CASTPLNRADNQPQHF.

DNA for the CDR3: TGTGCCAGCAGCTTAGGAAGGCGGCACGAGCAGTACTTC. Its protein is CASSLGRRHEQYF. This rearrangement joins TRBV11-2 to TRBJ2-7; D call uncertain. V was cut by 1 base and J by 5 bases, with 9 bases left in between. Per germline, CDR1 SGHAT and CDR2 FQNNGV. The CDR3 has 13 amino acids.

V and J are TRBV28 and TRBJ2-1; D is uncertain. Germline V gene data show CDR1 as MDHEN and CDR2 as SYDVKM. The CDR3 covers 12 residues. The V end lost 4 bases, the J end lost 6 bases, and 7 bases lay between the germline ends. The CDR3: CASSYLSNEQFF. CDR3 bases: TGTGCCAGCAGTTATCTAAGCAATGAGCAGTTCTTC.

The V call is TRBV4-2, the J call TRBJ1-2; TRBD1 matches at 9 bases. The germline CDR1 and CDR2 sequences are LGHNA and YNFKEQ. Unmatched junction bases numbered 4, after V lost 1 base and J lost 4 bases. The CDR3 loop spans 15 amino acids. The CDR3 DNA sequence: TGTGCCAGCAGCCAAGTAACAGGGGGCAGCTATGGCTACACCTTC. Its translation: CASSQVTGGSYGYTF.

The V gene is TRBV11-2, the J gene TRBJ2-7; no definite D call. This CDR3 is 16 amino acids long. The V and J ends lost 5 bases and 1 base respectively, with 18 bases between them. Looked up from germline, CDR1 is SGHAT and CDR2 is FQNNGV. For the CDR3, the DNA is TGTGCCAGCAGCAGGCGAGACACATACCATTCCTACGAGCAGTACTTC. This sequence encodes CASSRRDTYHSYEQYF.

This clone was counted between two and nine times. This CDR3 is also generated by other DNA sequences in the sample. The CDR3 reads CASSPDRKNTEAFF. CDR3 DNA: TGTGCCAGCTCACCGGACCGGAAGAACACTGAAGCTTTCTTT. The chain uses TRBV18 and TRBJ1-1; D gene ambiguous. V shed 3 bases and J shed 1 base, with 9 bases lying between them. Germline V gene sequence: CDR1 KGHSH, CDR2 LQKENI. The CDR3 contains 14 residues.

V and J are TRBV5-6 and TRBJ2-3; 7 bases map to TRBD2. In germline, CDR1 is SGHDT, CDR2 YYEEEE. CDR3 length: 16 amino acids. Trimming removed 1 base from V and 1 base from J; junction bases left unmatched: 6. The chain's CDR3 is CASSLRSGGRTDTQYF. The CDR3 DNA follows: TGTGCCAGCAGCTTGAGGTCGGGGGGACGCACAGATACGCAGTATTTT.

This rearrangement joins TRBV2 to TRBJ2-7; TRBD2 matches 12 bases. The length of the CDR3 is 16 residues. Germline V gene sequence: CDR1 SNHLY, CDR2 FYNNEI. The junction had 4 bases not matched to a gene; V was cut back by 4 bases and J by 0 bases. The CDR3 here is CASSGLAGGDSYEQYF. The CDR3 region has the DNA TGTGCCAGCAGTGGGCTAGCGGGGGGGGACTCCTACGAGCAGTACTTC. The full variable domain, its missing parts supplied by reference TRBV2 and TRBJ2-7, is EPEVTQTPSHQVTQMGQEVILRCVPISNHLYFYWYRQILGQKVEFLVSFYNNEISEKSEIFDDQFSVERPDGSNFTLKIRSTKLEDSAMYFCASSGLAGGDSYEQYFGPGTRLTVT.

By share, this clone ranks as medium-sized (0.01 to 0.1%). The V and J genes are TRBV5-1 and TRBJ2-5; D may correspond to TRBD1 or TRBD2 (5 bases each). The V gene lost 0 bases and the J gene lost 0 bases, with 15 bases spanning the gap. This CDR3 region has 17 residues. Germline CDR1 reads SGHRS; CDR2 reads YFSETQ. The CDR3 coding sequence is TGCGCCAGCAGCTTGGGAGGGCGATTGGGGGACCAAGAGACCCAGTACTTC. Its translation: CASSLGGRLGDQETQYF.

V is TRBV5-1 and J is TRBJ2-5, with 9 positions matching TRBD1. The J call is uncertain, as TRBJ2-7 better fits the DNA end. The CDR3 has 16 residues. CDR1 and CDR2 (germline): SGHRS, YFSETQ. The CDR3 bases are TGCGCCAGCAGCACGGGTCCGGGACAGGGTGATTACGAGCAGTACTTC. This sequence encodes CASSTGPGQGDYEQYF.

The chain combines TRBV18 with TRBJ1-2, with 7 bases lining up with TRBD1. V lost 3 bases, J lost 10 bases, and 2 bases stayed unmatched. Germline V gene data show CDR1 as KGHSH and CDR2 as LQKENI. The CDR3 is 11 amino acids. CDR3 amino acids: CASSPGQDYTF. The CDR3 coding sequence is TGTGCCAGCTCACCCGGACAGGACTACACCTTC.

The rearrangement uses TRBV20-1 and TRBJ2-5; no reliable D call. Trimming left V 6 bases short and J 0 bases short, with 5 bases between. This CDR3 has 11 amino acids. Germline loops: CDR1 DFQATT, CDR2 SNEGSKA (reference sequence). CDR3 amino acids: CSAGHQETQYF. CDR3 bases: TGCAGTGCCGGCCACCAAGAGACCCAGTACTTC.

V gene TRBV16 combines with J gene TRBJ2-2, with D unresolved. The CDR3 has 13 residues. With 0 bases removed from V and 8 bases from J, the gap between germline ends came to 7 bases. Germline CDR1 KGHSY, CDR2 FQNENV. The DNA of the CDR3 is TGTGCCAGCAGCCAATCACTGCCGGGGGAGCTGTTTTTT. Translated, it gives CASSQSLPGELFF.

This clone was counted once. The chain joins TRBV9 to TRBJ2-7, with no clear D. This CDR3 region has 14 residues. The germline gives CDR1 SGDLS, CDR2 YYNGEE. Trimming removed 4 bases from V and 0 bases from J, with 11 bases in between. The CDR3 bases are TGTGCCAGCAGCCCGACCCTTACCTCCTACGAGCAGTACTTC. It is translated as CASSPTLTSYEQYF.

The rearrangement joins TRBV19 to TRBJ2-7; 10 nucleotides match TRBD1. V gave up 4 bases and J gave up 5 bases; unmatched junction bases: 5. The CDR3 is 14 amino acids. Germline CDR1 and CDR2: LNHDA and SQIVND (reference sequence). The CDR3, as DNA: TGTGCCAGTAGTAGGACAGGGGGGAGGAACGAGCAGTACTTC. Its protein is CASSRTGGRNEQYF. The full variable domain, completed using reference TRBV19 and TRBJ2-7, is DGGITQSPKYLFRKEGQNVTLSCEQNLNHDAMYWYRQDPGQGLRLIYYSQIVNDFQKGDIAEGYSVSREKKESFPLTVTSAQKNPTAFYLCASSRTGGRNEQYFGPGTRLTVT.

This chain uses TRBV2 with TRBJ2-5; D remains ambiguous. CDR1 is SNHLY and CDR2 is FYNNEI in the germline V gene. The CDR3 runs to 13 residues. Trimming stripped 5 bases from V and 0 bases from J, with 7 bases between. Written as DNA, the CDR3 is TGTGCCAGCAGTTGGGGATACCAAGAGACCCAGTACTTC. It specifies CASSWGYQETQYF.

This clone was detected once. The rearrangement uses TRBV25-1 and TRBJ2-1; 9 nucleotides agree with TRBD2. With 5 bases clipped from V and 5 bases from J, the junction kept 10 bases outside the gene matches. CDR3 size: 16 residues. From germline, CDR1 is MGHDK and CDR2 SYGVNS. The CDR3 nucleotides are TGTGCCAGCAGTAAGGAGGCGGGGGGGCTTAACAATGAGCAGTTCTTC. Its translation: CASSKEAGGLNNEQFF.

CDR3 nucleotides: TGTGCCAGTACCATCGGGGGGTTTAGAGATGGCTACACCTTC. This sequence encodes CASTIGGFRDGYTF. The rearrangement links TRBV19 to TRBJ1-2; tentatively, D is TRBD1 (5 bases). Germline values: CDR1 LNHDA, CDR2 SQIVND (reference sequence). The CDR3 sequence is 14 residues long. Trimming took off 7 bases at V and 6 bases at J, with 18 bases between the two ends.

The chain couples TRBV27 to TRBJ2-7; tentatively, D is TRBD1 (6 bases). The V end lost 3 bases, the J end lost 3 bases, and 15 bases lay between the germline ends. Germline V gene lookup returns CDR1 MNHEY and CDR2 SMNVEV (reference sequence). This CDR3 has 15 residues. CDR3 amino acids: CASSFRRPGDYEQYF. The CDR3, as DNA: TGTGCCAGCAGTTTTCGGAGGCCAGGGGACTACGAGCAGTACTTC.

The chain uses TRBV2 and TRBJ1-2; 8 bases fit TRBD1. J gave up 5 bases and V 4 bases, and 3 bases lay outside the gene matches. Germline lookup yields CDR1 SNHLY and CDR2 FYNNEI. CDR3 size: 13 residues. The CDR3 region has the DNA TGTGCCAGCAGTGGGACAGGGTTATATGGCTACACCTTC. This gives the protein CASSGTGLYGYTF.

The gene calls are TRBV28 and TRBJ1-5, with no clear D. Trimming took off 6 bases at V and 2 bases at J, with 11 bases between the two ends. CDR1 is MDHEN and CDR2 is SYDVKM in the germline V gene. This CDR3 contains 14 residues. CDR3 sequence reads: CASSTKWRNQPQHF. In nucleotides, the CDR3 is TGTGCCAGCAGCACCAAGTGGCGCAATCAGCCCCAGCATTTT.

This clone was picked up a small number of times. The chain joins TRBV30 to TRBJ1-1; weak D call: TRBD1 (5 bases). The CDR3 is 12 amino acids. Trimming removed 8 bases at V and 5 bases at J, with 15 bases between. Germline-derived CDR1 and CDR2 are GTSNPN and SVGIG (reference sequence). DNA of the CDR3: TGTGCCCGGGATTCAGGGAGAACTGAAGCTTTCTTT. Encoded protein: CARDSGRTEAFF.

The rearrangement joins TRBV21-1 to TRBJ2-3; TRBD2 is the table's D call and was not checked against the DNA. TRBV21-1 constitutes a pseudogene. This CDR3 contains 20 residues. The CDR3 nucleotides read TGTGCCAGCAGCCTCTTTATTCTAGCGGGTTTGACGACTAACACAGATACGCAGTATTTT. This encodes CASSLFILAGLTTNTDTQYF.

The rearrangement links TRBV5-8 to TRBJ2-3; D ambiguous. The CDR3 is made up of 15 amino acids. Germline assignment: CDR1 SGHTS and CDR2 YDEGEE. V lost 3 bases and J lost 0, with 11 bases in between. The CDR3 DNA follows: TGTGCCAGCAGCTATGGTGGTAAGAGCACAGATACGCAGTATTTT. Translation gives CASSYGGKSTDTQYF.

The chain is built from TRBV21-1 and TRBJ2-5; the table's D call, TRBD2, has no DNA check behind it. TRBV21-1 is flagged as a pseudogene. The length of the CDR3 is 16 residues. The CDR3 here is CASSKVCGGPVGTQYF. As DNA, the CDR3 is TGTGCCAGCAGCAAAGTGTGCGGGGGGCCAGTAGGGACCCAGTACTTC.

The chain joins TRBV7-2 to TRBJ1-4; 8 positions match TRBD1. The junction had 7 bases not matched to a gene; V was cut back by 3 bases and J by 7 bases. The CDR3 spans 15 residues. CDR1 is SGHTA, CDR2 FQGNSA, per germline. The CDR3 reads CASSFQGALGEKLFF. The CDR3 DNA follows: TGTGCCAGCAGCTTTCAGGGGGCGCTAGGTGAAAAACTGTTTTTT.